This is a list of T cell receptor beta chains from one sample in a study of blood T cell repertoires in COVID-19. Sequencing was performed with immunoSEQ multiplex PCR; in TCRdb, only in-frame clones are kept and a portion is missing. Among 85,000 to 95,000 clones, about 87% were seen once, and the ten largest hold 0.47%. What was sequenced was peripheral blood. Receptor source: a man in his sixties with acute or convalescent COVID-19. CDR3s include the opening cysteine and the closing phenylalanine or tryptophan. A D gene is named only where the DNA matches it firmly.

cdr3_length: 12; j_call: TRBJ1-3; d_call: NA; v_call: TRBV10-1; cdr3_aa: CASSNSGNTIYF; cdr3_nt: TGCGCCAGCAGCAACTCTGGAAACACCATATATTTT
cdr3_length: 13; j_call: TRBJ2-7; d_call: TRBD1; v_call: TRBV7-3; cdr3_aa: CASSPGTGYEQYF; cdr3_nt: TGTGCCAGCAGCCCCGGGACAGGGTACGAGCAGTACTTC
cdr3_length: 17; j_call: TRBJ1-1; d_call: TRBD1; v_call: TRBV15; cdr3_aa: CATRSLGGQGGITEAFF; cdr3_nt: TGTGCCACCAGAAGCCTTGGGGGACAGGGGGGGATCACTGAAGCTTTCTTT
cdr3_length: 13; j_call: TRBJ1-3; d_call: NA; v_call: TRBV5-1; cdr3_aa: CASRGVSGNTIYF; cdr3_nt: TGCGCCAGCAGAGGGGTTTCTGGAAACACCATATATTTT
cdr3_length: 15; j_call: TRBJ1-2; d_call: TRBD1; v_call: TRBV30; cdr3_aa: CAWSRTGTGGDGYTF; cdr3_nt: TGTGCCTGGAGTCGTACCGGGACAGGGGGGGATGGCTACACCTTC
cdr3_length: 13; j_call: TRBJ2-5; d_call: NA; v_call: TRBV27; cdr3_aa: CASSPQGQETQYF; cdr3_nt: TGTGCCAGCAGTCCCCAGGGTCAAGAGACCCAGTACTTC
cdr3_length: 14; j_call: TRBJ2-7; d_call: NA; v_call: TRBV5-1; cdr3_aa: CASSFSGDPYEQYF; cdr3_nt: TGCGCCAGCAGCTTCTCAGGGGACCCCTACGAGCAGTACTTC
cdr3_length: 15; j_call: TRBJ2-3; d_call: TRBD1; v_call: TRBV2; cdr3_aa: CASSADRGLTDTQYF; cdr3_nt: TGTGCCAGCAGTGCGGACAGGGGATTAACAGATACGCAGTATTTT
cdr3_length: 14; j_call: TRBJ2-1; d_call: TRBD2; v_call: TRBV6-5; cdr3_aa: CASRGLAGVGEQFF; cdr3_nt: TGTGCCAGCAGAGGACTAGCGGGGGTGGGTGAGCAGTTCTTC
cdr3_length: 17; j_call: TRBJ1-6; d_call: NA; v_call: TRBV7-7; cdr3_aa: CASSLCQDTTGDSPLHF; cdr3_nt: TGTGCCAGCAGCCTCTGTCAAGACACCACCGGCGATTCACCCCTCCACTTT
cdr3_length: 17; j_call: TRBJ2-5; d_call: TRBD1; v_call: TRBV10-3; cdr3_aa: CAISDVRQGVFGETQYF; cdr3_nt: TGTGCCATCAGTGACGTTCGGCAGGGGGTTTTTGGAGAGACCCAGTACTTC